This T cell receptor beta chain comes out of a study of cytomegalovirus exposure and HLA in healthy donors. Findings and limits, study-wide: In a later analysis, a missense DCLRE1C variant was linked to TCR beta V- and J-gene trimming.

To note about this clone: The antigen is undetermined.

Trimming pared 3 bases from V and 7 bases from J, leaving 8 bases between. From germline, CDR1 is SGHRS and CDR2 YFSETQ. This CDR3 contains 11 residues. This PCR relied on a set of 60 Vbeta primers and 13 Jbeta primers. Repertoires were generated with immunoSEQ multiplex PCR, while TCRdb's copy carries only in-frame clones and drops some. The repertoire has roughly 140,000 clones, approximately 79% of them found once; the top ten carry roughly 6.7%. This TCR came from a man aged 50-60 years in good health and CMV-seropositive. What was sequenced was PBMCs. V gene TRBV5-1 combines with J gene TRBJ2-7; the D gene is possibly TRBD2 (6 bases). The CDR3 DNA is TGCGCCAGCAGCTGGGCGGGGGAGCAGTACTTC. Residues: CASSWAGEQYF.